These T cell receptor beta chains were read from a single sample in a study of graft-versus-host responses after intestinal transplantation. Only in-frame clones appear in the TCRdb table, and some are missing; sequencing was by immunoSEQ multiplex PCR. The table shows roughly 14,000 clones, with around 33% occurring only once. The sample was alloreactive CD8+ T cells from a mixed lymphocyte reaction culture, taken before intestinal transplant. These receptors all come from a human patient who received an intestinal transplant. Each CDR3 is given with its conserved first and last residue. A D gene is named only where the DNA matches it firmly. Rows may omit the clone size; those that give it use once, few, many or a size class.

v_call	j_call	d_call	clone_size	cdr3_aa	cdr3_nt
TRBV4-3	TRBJ2-6	-	few	CASSQDLGPGANVLTF	TGCGCCAGCAGCCAAGATTTGGGGCCTGGGGCCAACGTCCTGACTTTC
TRBV29-1	TRBJ2-1	TRBD1	few	CSVEGGQGRFGEQFF	TGCAGCGTTGAGGGGGGACAGGGCAGGTTCGGTGAGCAGTTCTTC
TRBV27	TRBJ1-5	-	few	CASSLSPGNQPQHF	TGTGCCAGCAGTTTGTCCCCTGGCAATCAGCCCCAGCATTTT
TRBV27	TRBJ1-1	-	-	CASSLLGREAFF	TGTGCCAGCAGTTTATTGGGCCGTGAAGCTTTCTTT
TRBV11-2	TRBJ2-3	TRBD2	few	CASSLAAGGADTQYF	TGTGCCAGCAGCTTAGCAGCGGGGGGAGCAGATACGCAGTATTTT
TRBV4-3	TRBJ2-2	TRBD2	few	CASSLLTSGLPNTGELFF	TGCGCCAGCAGCCTGCTGACTAGCGGCCTACCGAACACCGGGGAGCTGTTTTTT
TRBV30	TRBJ2-7	TRBD1	-	CASLGTDSYEQYF	TGTGCCTCGCTGGGGACAGACTCCTACGAGCAGTACTTC
TRBV27	TRBJ2-5	TRBD2	-	CASSLDFSGGAKTQYF	TGTGCCAGCAGCCTAGACTTCAGCGGGGGGGCGAAGACCCAGTACTTC
TRBV4-3	TRBJ1-2	TRBD1	-	CASSQGAQGGYGYTF	TGCGCCAGCAGCCAAGGGGCCCAGGGGGGCTATGGCTACACCTTC
TRBV30	TRBJ2-1	TRBD2	few	CAWSVAGGNEQFF	TGTGCCTGGAGTGTAGCGGGGGGCAATGAGCAGTTCTTC
TRBV5-4	TRBJ1-5	-	-	CASRVRRNQPQHF	TGTGCCAGCAGGGTGCGGCGCAATCAGCCCCAGCATTTT
TRBV11-2	TRBJ1-1	-	-	CASSFGRGGPDTEAFF	TGTGCCAGCAGCTTTGGGCGCGGGGGGCCCGACACTGAAGCTTTCTTT
TRBV29-1	TRBJ2-5	-	-	CSVEPPGETQYF	TGCAGCGTTGAACCCCCGGGGGAGACCCAGTACTTC
TRBV7-6	TRBJ1-3	-	medium-sized	CASSHGTDSGNTIYF	TGTGCCAGCAGCCATGGGACTGATTCTGGAAACACCATATATTTT
TRBV27	TRBJ1-4	-	-	CASSLSPYRVGGEKLFF	TGTGCCAGCAGTTTATCCCCATACAGGGTGGGTGGTGAAAAACTGTTTTTT
TRBV7-6	TRBJ1-5	TRBD1	-	CASSPGQGGEEPQHF	TGTGCCAGCAGCCCGGGACAGGGGGGAGAGGAGCCCCAGCATTTT
TRBV9	TRBJ2-7	TRBD1	few	CASSGGQVSSYEQYF	TGTGCCAGCAGTGGGGGACAGGTCAGCTCCTACGAGCAGTACTTC
TRBV11-2	TRBJ1-6	-	-	CLSGPTGFSYNSPLHF	TGTTTATCCGGGCCAACGGGATTCTCCTATAATTCACCCCTCCACTTT
TRBV6-6	TRBJ1-5	-	few	CASSYAAGIQPQHF	TGTGCCAGCAGTTACGCGGCAGGGATACAGCCCCAGCATTTT
TRBV7-9	TRBJ1-2	-	-	CASSLIAGSNNGYTF	TGTGCCAGCAGCTTAATCGCTGGCAGTAACAATGGCTACACCTTC
TRBV4-3	TRBJ1-2	TRBD1	-	CASSQAGTGHYGYTF	TGCGCCAGCAGCCAAGCCGGGACAGGCCACTATGGCTACACCTTC
TRBV7-9	TRBJ1-2	-	-	CASSLGPYGYTF	TGTGCCAGCAGCTTAGGGCCATATGGCTACACCTTC
TRBV7-9	TRBJ2-7	-	medium-sized	CASSLDSDLYEQYF	TGTGCCAGCAGCCTCGACTCCGACTTGTACGAGCAGTACTTC
TRBV11-2	TRBJ2-1	TRBD1	-	CASSLGGTVTFF	TGTGCCAGCAGCTTAGGTGGGACAGTGACGTTCTTC
TRBV2	TRBJ1-2	TRBD1	medium-sized	CASSWMTGDGYGYTF	TGTGCCAGCAGCTGGATGACAGGGGACGGCTATGGCTACACCTTC
TRBV9	TRBJ2-1	TRBD2	-	CASSVLAGGNEQFF	TGTGCCAGCAGCGTGCTAGCGGGGGGGAATGAGCAGTTCTTC
TRBV11-2	TRBJ2-6	-	few	CASSDLTGSTGANVLTF	TGTGCCAGCAGCGACCTCACAGGCTCCACTGGGGCCAACGTCCTGACTTTC
TRBV7-8	TRBJ1-1	-	few	CASSPLAGENDAEAFF	TGTGCCAGCAGCCCACTAGCGGGGGAAAACGACGCTGAAGCTTTCTTT
TRBV5-6	TRBJ2-7	-	-	CASSPIGAYEQCF	TGTGCCAGCAGCCCAATTGGGGCCTACGAGCAGTGCTTC
TRBV7-6	TRBJ2-7	TRBD1	-	CASSPEQGHYEQYF	TGTGCCAGCAGCCCAGAACAGGGGCACTACGAGCAGTACTTC
TRBV7-9	TRBJ1-6	-	-	CASSPSGVGDSPLHF	TGTGCCAGCAGCCCGAGCGGAGTCGGGGATTCACCCCTCCACTTT
TRBV14	TRBJ1-1	-	-	CASSQDWGPGMAVLEAFF	TGTGCCAGCAGCCAAGACTGGGGCCCGGGCATGGCGGTTTTAGAAGCTTTCTTT
TRBV7-8	TRBJ2-1	-	few	CASSRFRTADEQFF	TGTGCCAGCAGCCGATTCAGGACAGCCGATGAGCAGTTCTTC
TRBV27	TRBJ2-1	-	few	CASSLSAGQIYNEQFF	TGTGCCAGCAGTTTATCCGCGGGACAGATATACAATGAGCAGTTCTTC
TRBV7-8	TRBJ1-1	-	-	CASSLGGLTTKAFF	TGTGCCAGCAGCTTAGGCGGCCTCACGACTAAAGCTTTCTTT
TRBV6-5	TRBJ1-1	-	-	CASSYQDMNTEAFF	TGTGCCAGCAGTTACCAGGACATGAACACTGAAGCTTTCTTT
TRBV27	TRBJ2-7	-	-	CASSPGGSSYEQYF	TGTGCCAGCAGTCCAGGGGGGAGCTCCTACGAGCAGTACTTC
TRBV19	TRBJ2-7	-	few	CASSIGNGGAYEQYF	TGTGCCAGTAGTATAGGGAACGGCGGAGCCTACGAGCAGTACTTC
TRBV27	TRBJ2-7	-	-	CASSHRGTHYEQYF	TGTGCCAGCAGCCATAGGGGGACACACTACGAGCAGTACTTC
TRBV6-5	TRBJ1-1	-	few	CASSMTVVITEAFF	TGTGCCAGCAGTATGACAGTCGTTATCACTGAAGCTTTCTTT
TRBV7-9	TRBJ1-2	TRBD1	-	CASTVMAGGDYGYTF	TGTGCCAGCACCGTCATGGCAGGGGGCGACTATGGCTACACCTTC
TRBV10-3	TRBJ2-7	TRBD2	few	CAISASGGPYEQYF	TGTGCCATCAGCGCTAGCGGGGGCCCCTACGAGCAGTACTTC
TRBV11-2	TRBJ2-7	-	few	CASSFSYEQYF	TGTGCCAGCAGCTTCTCCTACGAGCAGTACTTC
TRBV7-9	TRBJ2-7	-	few	CASSYTDSYSYEQYF	TGTGCCAGCAGCTATACAGACAGTTACTCCTACGAGCAGTACTTC
TRBV30	TRBJ1-1	-	-	CAWSVLQNTEAFF	TGTGCCTGGAGTGTACTACAGAACACTGAAGCTTTCTTT
TRBV29-1	TRBJ1-2	TRBD1	-	CSVITGGGFYGYTF	TGCAGCGTTATAACAGGGGGCGGATTCTATGGCTACACCTTC
TRBV27	TRBJ2-7	-	few	CASSFGRSYEQYF	TGTGCCAGCAGTTTTGGCAGGTCCTACGAGCAGTACTTC
TRBV7-2	TRBJ2-7	-	medium-sized	CASSLVESYEQYF	TGTGCCAGCAGCCTCGTCGAGTCCTACGAGCAGTACTTC
TRBV7-9	TRBJ2-7	-	-	CASEGGLYEQYF	TGTGCCAGTGAGGGAGGTCTCTACGAGCAGTACTTC
TRBV15	TRBJ1-1	-	-	CATSNAGSGTEAFF	TGTGCCACCAGCAATGCGGGGTCCGGGACTGAAGCTTTCTTT
TRBV6-6	TRBJ2-3	TRBD1	-	CASSFRQGRDTQYF	TGTGCCAGCAGTTTTCGACAGGGGAGAGATACGCAGTATTTT
TRBV7-9	TRBJ2-7	-	medium-sized	CASSNYVGPSGTYEQYF	TGTGCCAGCAGCAATTATGTGGGCCCCTCGGGGACCTACGAGCAGTACTTC
TRBV6-5	TRBJ1-5	-	few	CASSPGHSNQPQHF	TGTGCCAGCAGCCCGGGACATAGCAATCAGCCCCAGCATTTT
TRBV27	TRBJ2-3	TRBD2	few	CASSFGTSGTDTQYF	TGTGCCAGCAGTTTTGGGACTAGCGGCACAGATACGCAGTATTTT
TRBV4-1	TRBJ2-6	TRBD1	few	CASSQFGTGPSGANVLTF	TGCGCCAGCAGCCAATTCGGGACAGGTCCCTCTGGGGCCAACGTCCTGACTTTC
TRBV11-2	TRBJ2-7	TRBD1	-	CASSLGAGGLYEQYF	TGTGCCAGCAGCTTAGGGGCAGGGGGCTTGTACGAGCAGTACTTC
TRBV21-1	TRBJ1-6	-	few	CASSNRDRGCSPLHF	TGTGCCAGCAGCAATCGGGACAGGGGGTGCTCACCCCTCCACTTT
TRBV4-3	TRBJ2-7	-	few	CASSQGRQAPYEQYF	TGCGCCAGCAGCCAAGGCCGACAGGCCCCCTACGAGCAGTACTTC